The rows below give T cell receptor beta chains drawn from one sample of a study of blood T cell repertoires in COVID-19. Produced via immunoSEQ multiplex PCR; TCRdb's table is partial and in-frame only. Of around 220,000 clones in the sample, less than 90% were seen once. The sequenced sample consisted of peripheral blood. These TCRs come from a woman in her fifties or sixties with acute or convalescent COVID-19. The CDR3 runs from the conserved cysteine through the conserved F or W. D genes are given only for firm matches. Expanded clones are given a class, and other clones once, few, many or no size at all.

>TRBJ1-1|-|-|11|TRBV5-6
CASSFLTEAFF
TGTGCCAGCAGCTTCCTCACTGAAGCTTTCTTT
>TRBJ1-1|-|TRBD1|14|TRBV6-5
CASTFGTGDTEAFF
TGTGCCAGCACCTTCGGAACAGGGGACACTGAAGCTTTCTTT
>TRBJ1-6|-|-|16|TRBV19
CASSTGEGSYNSPLHF
TGTGCCAGTAGTACAGGGGAGGGCTCCTATAATTCACCCCTCCACTTT
>TRBJ2-5|-|TRBD2|16|TRBV4-3
CASSQGLARTQETQYF
TGCGCCAGCAGCCAGGGACTAGCGAGGACCCAAGAGACCCAGTACTTC
>TRBJ2-7|-|-|13|TRBV10-3
CAISGAGTYEQYF
TGTGCCATCAGTGGGGCGGGGACCTACGAGCAGTACTTC
>TRBJ1-2|once|TRBD1|13|TRBV3-1/TRBV3-2
CASSLDRYDGYTF
TGTGCCAGCAGCCTGGACAGGTACGATGGCTACACCTTC
>TRBJ2-3|-|-|14|TRBV4-1
CASSQVQGSDTQYF
TGCGCCAGCAGCCAAGTTCAGGGATCAGATACGCAGTATTTT
>TRBJ1-4|-|-|14|TRBV5-1
CASSFQGYNEKLFF
TGCGCCAGCAGCTTTCAGGGGTATAATGAAAAACTGTTTTTT
>TRBJ2-5|-|-|13|TRBV5-4
CASSLGVQETQYF
TGTGCCAGCAGCTTGGGCGTCCAAGAGACCCAGTACTTC
>TRBJ2-1|few|-|13|TRBV6-5
CASSGQTYNEQFF
TGTGCCAGCAGCGGACAGACGTACAATGAGCAGTTCTTC
>TRBJ1-2|-|-|12|TRBV7-2
CASSGGTYGYTF
TGTGCCAGCAGCGGGGGGACCTATGGCTACACCTTC
>TRBJ2-3|-|TRBD2|15|TRBV24-1
CATSSLGTSTDTQYF
TGTGCCACCAGCTCCCTCGGGACTAGTACAGATACGCAGTATTTT
>TRBJ2-5|-|-|16|TRBV5-8
CASSLGSGGYQETQYF
TGTGCCAGCAGCTTGGGCTCAGGGGGGTACCAAGAGACCCAGTACTTC
>TRBJ2-1|-|-|15|TRBV24-1
CATSDVSGNYNEQFF
TGTGCCACCAGTGATGTATCGGGGAACTACAATGAGCAGTTCTTC
>TRBJ2-1|-|TRBD2|14|TRBV11-2
CASSLTSGMGEQFF
TGTGCCAGCAGCTTAACTAGCGGGATGGGTGAGCAGTTCTTC
>TRBJ1-3|-|-|14|TRBV30
CAWSVRGGGNTIYF
TGTGCCTGGAGTGTCCGGGGGGGCGGAAACACCATATATTTT
>TRBJ2-7|-|TRBD2|16|TRBV7-2
CASSRAGAGGPYEQYF
TGTGCCAGCAGCCGGGCTGGAGCGGGGGGCCCCTACGAGCAGTACTTC
>TRBJ2-3|-|TRBD2|17|TRBV2
CASSPGTSGYSTDTQYF
TGTGCCAGCAGTCCCGGGACTAGCGGGTATAGCACAGATACGCAGTATTTT
>TRBJ2-5|-|TRBD2|17|TRBV5-4
CASSSPRGTSGQETQYF
TGTGCCAGCTCTTCCCCTCGGGGGACTAGCGGCCAAGAGACCCAGTACTTC
>TRBJ2-3|-|TRBD1|14|TRBV7-9
CASSRQGSTDTQYF
TGTGCCAGCAGCCGACAGGGTAGCACAGATACGCAGTATTTT
>TRBJ2-1|few|-|14|TRBV5-4
CASNPAGRGNEQFF
TGTGCCAGCAACCCCGCGGGACGGGGCAATGAGCAGTTCTTC
>TRBJ1-2|-|TRBD1|12|TRBV6-6
CASSYGTGGYTF
TGTGCCAGCAGTTACGGGACAGGCGGCTACACCTTC